A selection of T cell receptor beta chains follows, all from one sample in a study of control samples from healthy donors and cancer patients. Only in-frame clones appear in the TCRdb table, and some are missing; sequencing was by immunoSEQ multiplex PCR. The table shows 120,000 to 150,000 clones, with about 90% occurring only once. Sample: blood. The receptor set was obtained from a man aged 25-40 years in good health. The CDR3 runs from the conserved cysteine through the conserved F or W. The D gene is left open where the match is weak. Part of the rows lack a size; the others show once, few, many or a class for expanded clones.

V gene	J gene	clone size	D gene	CDR3 protein	CDR3 DNA
TRBV9	TRBJ1-2	.	.	CASSVAGLGGYTF	TGTGCCAGCAGCGTAGCTGGGTTGGGGGGCTACACCTTC
TRBV7-8	TRBJ2-1	.	.	CASSNRATYYNEQFF	TGTGCCAGCAGCAACCGGGCTACATACTACAATGAGCAGTTCTTC
TRBV28	TRBJ1-2	.	TRBD1	CASSLQDRPYGYTF	TGTGCCAGCAGTTTACAGGACAGGCCCTATGGCTACACCTTC
TRBV9	TRBJ2-5	.	TRBD2	CASSVGLAERETQYF	TGTGCCAGCAGCGTAGGGCTAGCGGAGAGGGAGACCCAGTACTTC
TRBV7-3	TRBJ2-2	.	.	CASSLEPVKMTGELFF	TGTGCCAGCAGCTTAGAACCAGTTAAGATGACCGGGGAGCTGTTTTTT
TRBV27	TRBJ2-1	.	.	CASSLGQGREQFF	TGTGCCAGCAGTTTAGGCCAGGGACGCGAGCAGTTCTTC
TRBV20-1	TRBJ2-3	.	.	CSASVLNTDTQYF	TGCAGTGCTAGTGTCTTAAACACAGATACGCAGTATTTT
TRBV27	TRBJ1-5	.	TRBD1	CASIMKGQGAYQPQHF	TGTGCCAGCATCATGAAGGGACAGGGGGCCTATCAGCCCCAGCATTTT
TRBV5-6	TRBJ1-2	.	.	CASRGRGDYGYTF	TGTGCCAGCAGGGGCCGGGGGGACTATGGCTACACCTTC
TRBV11-2	TRBJ2-5	.	.	CASSLDQGRGYETQYF	TGTGCCAGCAGCTTAGATCAGGGGAGGGGGTACGAGACCCAGTACTTC
TRBV3-1/TRBV3-2	TRBJ1-2	.	.	CASSQALSSSYGYTF	TGTGCCAGCAGCCAAGCCTTATCGAGCAGTTATGGCTACACCTTC
TRBV7-2	TRBJ1-1	.	.	CASSLDRVWAEAFF	TGTGCCAGCAGCTTAGACAGGGTCTGGGCTGAAGCTTTCTTT
TRBV18	TRBJ2-7	few	TRBD1	CASSTTGEGYEQYF	TGTGCCAGCTCAACGACAGGGGAAGGCTACGAGCAGTACTTC
TRBV28	TRBJ1-6	.	TRBD1	CASSPPDRDNSPLHF	TGTGCCAGCAGTCCCCCTGACAGGGATAATTCACCCCTCCACTTT
TRBV3-1/TRBV3-2	TRBJ1-2	.	.	CASSQSYGYTF	TGTGCCAGCAGCCAATCCTACGGCTACACCTTC
TRBV5-6	TRBJ1-2	.	.	CASSLRDPGGYTF	TGTGCCAGCAGCCTCAGGGACCCTGGAGGCTACACCTTC
TRBV5-4	TRBJ2-1	.	TRBD1	CASSPTGGREQFF	TGTGCCAGCAGTCCGACAGGGGGCCGTGAGCAGTTCTTC
TRBV18	TRBJ1-4	.	TRBD1	CASSPGQGNEKLFF	TGTGCCAGCTCACCGGGACAGGGTAATGAAAAACTGTTTTTT
TRBV6-5	TRBJ1-2	once	.	CASTPLHLADYGYTF	TGTGCCAGCACCCCTTTACATTTAGCCGACTATGGCTACACCTTC
TRBV3-1/TRBV3-2	TRBJ1-2	.	TRBD1	CASSADRVGGYTF	TGTGCCAGCAGCGCGGACAGGGTTGGAGGCTACACCTTC
TRBV12-5	TRBJ1-5	.	TRBD1	CASGGSGTGVNQPQHF	TGTGCTAGTGGTGGATCCGGGACAGGGGTTAATCAGCCCCAGCATTTT
TRBV5-1	TRBJ1-2	.	.	CASSSGGSNYGYTF	TGCGCCAGCAGCTCGGGAGGGTCTAACTATGGCTACACCTTC
TRBV25-1	TRBJ1-5	.	.	CASSDNGGSNQPQHF	TGTGCCAGCAGTGATAACGGCGGAAGCAATCAGCCCCAGCATTTT
TRBV7-2	TRBJ1-2	once	.	CASSLGRGTHGYTF	TGTGCCAGCAGCTTAGGAAGGGGTACCCATGGCTACACCTTC
TRBV9	TRBJ1-3	.	.	CASDPDGAGNTIYF	TGTGCCAGCGACCCAGACGGGGCTGGAAACACCATATATTTT
TRBV28	TRBJ2-2	once	TRBD1	CASSLTGGAGTGELFF	TGTGCCAGCAGTCTAACAGGGGGCGCGGGGACCGGGGAGCTGTTTTTT
TRBV7-6	TRBJ2-2	.	.	CASSPRRYQRLNTGELFF	TGTGCCAGCAGCCCCCGTCGATACCAGCGACTGAACACCGGGGAGCTGTTTTTT
TRBV10-3	TRBJ1-5	.	.	CAISEGGQNQPQHF	TGTGCCATCAGTGAAGGAGGTCAAAATCAGCCCCAGCATTTT
TRBV19	TRBJ1-6	.	.	CASSIGAGDSPLHF	TGTGCCAGTAGTATAGGTGCAGGGGATTCACCCCTCCACTTT